Listed below are T cell receptor beta chains from one sample, sequenced in a study of early T cells in non-severe SARS-CoV-2 infection. TCRdb passed the 5' RACE reads through MiXCR, listing each CDR3 protein once. The repertoire holds roughly 35,000 distinct CDR3 sequences, 5.5% to 7% seen once, with 4% to 4.5% in the top ten. Sample: whole blood. The receptors originated from an adult who was a healthcare worker with PCR-confirmed SARS-CoV-2 infection or an uninfected control (not recorded which). Each CDR3 is given with its conserved first and last residue. Each record gives: clone size, V gene, J gene, D gene, CDR3 DNA, CDR3 protein. The D gene is left open where the match is weak. Size is stated for part of the rows, as once, few or many counts, or as a class when the clone is expanded.

clone_size: .; v_call: TRBV7-2; j_call: TRBJ2-5; d_call: TRBD2; cdr3_nt: TGTGCCAGCAGCTTGAGGCTAGCGGGGGAAGAGACCCAGTACTTC; cdr3_aa: CASSLRLAGEETQYF
clone_size: few; v_call: TRBV7-2; j_call: TRBJ1-5; d_call: TRBD1; cdr3_nt: TGTGCCAGCAGCGCCGACAGGGGGGGCCAGCCCCAGCATTTT; cdr3_aa: CASSADRGGQPQHF
clone_size: few; v_call: TRBV25-1; j_call: TRBJ2-3; d_call: TRBD1; cdr3_nt: TGTGCCAGCAGCGCCCCGGGACAGGGGCTTTCCGCAGATACGCAGTATTTT; cdr3_aa: CASSAPGQGLSADTQYF
clone_size: medium-sized; v_call: TRBV6-6; j_call: TRBJ1-5; d_call: .; cdr3_nt: TGTGCCAGCAGTTTCGGGGGGGGACAGCCCCAGCATTTT; cdr3_aa: CASSFGGGQPQHF
clone_size: medium-sized; v_call: TRBV11-3; j_call: TRBJ2-3; d_call: TRBD2; cdr3_nt: TGTGCCAGCAGCTTGGCGGGAGTAACAGATACGCAGTATTTT; cdr3_aa: CASSLAGVTDTQYF
clone_size: few; v_call: TRBV29-1; j_call: TRBJ2-3; d_call: .; cdr3_nt: TGCAGCGTTGGTGTAGGGGGAGCAGATACGCAGTATTTT; cdr3_aa: CSVGVGGADTQYF
clone_size: many; v_call: TRBV29-1; j_call: TRBJ1-5; d_call: .; cdr3_nt: TGCAGCGTTGTCACAGGGAGAGAACAGCCCCAGCATTTT; cdr3_aa: CSVVTGREQPQHF
clone_size: many; v_call: TRBV27; j_call: TRBJ2-6; d_call: .; cdr3_nt: TGTGCCAGCAGTTCGGTTGGGGCCGGGGCCAACGTCCTGACTTTC; cdr3_aa: CASSSVGAGANVLTF
clone_size: few; v_call: TRBV7-9; j_call: TRBJ2-3; d_call: .; cdr3_nt: TGTGCCAGCAGGGCTAGCGCTGGTACGCAGTATTTT; cdr3_aa: CASRASAGTQYF
clone_size: many; v_call: TRBV10-1; j_call: TRBJ2-1; d_call: .; cdr3_nt: TGCGCCAGCAGTGAGTCAAACTACAATGAGCAGTTCTTC; cdr3_aa: CASSESNYNEQFF
clone_size: few; v_call: TRBV20-1; j_call: TRBJ2-3; d_call: TRBD2; cdr3_nt: TGCAGTGCTAGCACTAGCGGGGGACACACAGATACGCAGTATTTT; cdr3_aa: CSASTSGGHTDTQYF
clone_size: few; v_call: TRBV12-3/TRBV12-4; j_call: TRBJ2-1; d_call: TRBD2; cdr3_nt: TGTGCCAGCAACTCGGGACTAGCCTACAATGAGCAGTTCTTC; cdr3_aa: CASNSGLAYNEQFF
clone_size: many; v_call: TRBV7-2; j_call: TRBJ1-4; d_call: .; cdr3_nt: TGTGCCAGCAGCTTAGCGGGACCGAGTAATGAAAAACTGTTTTTT; cdr3_aa: CASSLAGPSNEKLFF
clone_size: .; v_call: TRBV30; j_call: TRBJ2-7; d_call: TRBD2; cdr3_nt: TGTGCCCTAGCGGACCCCTACGAGCAGTACTTC; cdr3_aa: CALADPYEQYF
clone_size: few; v_call: TRBV6-1; j_call: TRBJ2-2; d_call: .; cdr3_nt: TGTGCCAGCAGTGAAGCTGCCGACACCGGGGAGCTGTTTTTT; cdr3_aa: CASSEAADTGELFF
clone_size: many; v_call: TRBV6-1; j_call: TRBJ2-1; d_call: TRBD2; cdr3_nt: TGTGCCAGCGCGAGCGGGAGGGCCTCCTACAATGAGCAGTTCTTC; cdr3_aa: CASASGRASYNEQFF
clone_size: many; v_call: TRBV12-3/TRBV12-4; j_call: TRBJ2-1; d_call: .; cdr3_nt: TGTGCCAGCAGTTTCGGGCAGGCCATGACAGAGCAGTTCTTC; cdr3_aa: CASSFGQAMTEQFF
clone_size: many; v_call: TRBV18; j_call: TRBJ2-2; d_call: .; cdr3_nt: TGTGCCAGCTGGAGAGGGACCGGGGAGCTGTTTTTT; cdr3_aa: CASWRGTGELFF
clone_size: many; v_call: TRBV11-3; j_call: TRBJ2-1; d_call: .; cdr3_nt: TGTGCCAGCAGCTTAGGCGGTCCCTCACACAATGAGCAGTTCTTC; cdr3_aa: CASSLGGPSHNEQFF
clone_size: few; v_call: TRBV27; j_call: TRBJ2-1; d_call: TRBD2; cdr3_nt: TGTGCCAGCAGTATACTAAGCGGGAGGCCGTTCTTC; cdr3_aa: CASSILSGRPFF
clone_size: many; v_call: TRBV20-1; j_call: TRBJ2-7; d_call: .; cdr3_nt: TGCAGTGCCAACTGGGGGAGGCTAGCGAGAGCCTACGAGCAGTACTTC; cdr3_aa: CSANWGRLARAYEQYF
clone_size: many; v_call: TRBV30; j_call: TRBJ1-1; d_call: .; cdr3_nt: TGTGCCTGGAGTCACTCCGGGTCACATGAAGCTTTCTTT; cdr3_aa: CAWSHSGSHEAFF
clone_size: medium-sized; v_call: TRBV6-6; j_call: TRBJ1-2; d_call: .; cdr3_nt: TGTGCCAGCAATCCAACGGGGAGCTATGGCTACACCTTC; cdr3_aa: CASNPTGSYGYTF